The clone carrying this T cell receptor beta chain was detected ten times or more. The entry originates in a study of T-cell reconstitution after alpha-beta-depleted transplantation in children. Trimming removed 1 base from V and 0 bases from J, with 8 bases in between. Germline V lookup: CDR1 DFQATT, CDR2 SNEGSKA (reference sequence). The CDR3 extends over 14 amino acids. This sample's TCRbeta library carried unique molecular identifier barcodes. MiXCR was run by TCRdb on the PCR reads, yielding one entry per CDR3 protein. Of 450,000 to 500,000 distinct CDR3 sequences listed, about 12% are singletons.

Material: PBMCs from the stem cell graft donor, obtained from the stem cell graft. The J gene is TRBJ2-3, the V gene TRBV20-1; D tentatively reads TRBD1 or TRBD2 (5 bases each). The source of this sequence is a human donor who donated a stem cell graft to a child with combined immunodeficiency. The CDR3 nucleotides read TGCAGTGCTAGAGGGGACGGAAGCACAGATACGCAGTATTTT. The encoded protein is CSARGDGSTDTQYF.